This T cell receptor (beta chain) originates from a study of T cells in Graves' hyperthyroidism and ophthalmopathy. Study-wide results and limits: Blood also showed most of the thyroid clonotypes that were expanded above 0.001. By a 13 V-J model, ophthalmopathy was set apart from stable hyperthyroidism.

The study left out patients who had uncontrolled infection, other autoimmune disease, pregnancy or lactation. Together with thyroid ultrasound, orbital computed tomography, serum thyroxine and TRAb, clinical symptoms were used for diagnoses. The CDR3 is 14 amino acids. The V gene end was trimmed by 6 bases and the J gene end by 5 bases; junction bases not matched to a gene: 6. Germline assignment: CDR1 LNHDA and CDR2 SQIVND (reference sequence). RNA transcripts were the template for amplifying TCR beta CDR3 regions. In the first-round RT-PCR of the TCR CDR3, the HTBI primer set was used. TCRdb ran MiXCR on the multiplex PCR reads and lists one entry per CDR3 protein. The sample yields roughly 580,000 distinct CDR3 sequences, more than 45% seen once. Concerning this clonotype itself: The antigen is unknown.

The sequenced sample consisted of peripheral blood or thyroid tissue (not recorded which). The receptor was isolated from a woman younger than 30 with Graves' hyperthyroidism. The chain recombines TRBV19 with TRBJ1-1; TRBD1 matches at 10 bases. The CDR3 DNA reads TGTGCCAGTAGGGGGACAGGGGCGAGAACTGAAGCTTTCTTT. Its translation: CASRGTGARTEAFF.